This TCR beta chain appears in the sequencing data of a study of circulating CD8 cells and anti-PD-1 response in melanoma. Whole-study findings and limits: No tumor material was available, so peptide assays assessed reactivity.

From live CD3+CD8+TCRalphabeta+ cells, four PD-1 and/or TIGIT subsets were sorted. This clonotype is categorized as large. Antigen: not known. Each library started from about 15 ng of total RNA using the QIAseq Immune Repertoire TCR panel. TCRdb fed the reads into MiXCR, producing one record per CDR3 protein. The profile shows over 450 distinct CDR3 sequences, 7.5% to 10% of them singletons. The junction had 12 bases not matched to a gene; V was cut back by 7 bases and J by 8 bases. Germline CDR1 MNHEY, CDR2 SMNVEV (reference sequence). The length of the CDR3 is 16 residues. The source of this sequence is a human donor with melanoma. The chain employs TRBV27 and TRBJ2-4; TRBD2 agrees at 12 bases. The sequencing here drew on CD8+ T cells from PBMCs, taken at baseline or after one month of anti-PD-1 therapy (not recorded which). The CDR3 region has the DNA TGTGCCAGCACCTCCCAGACTAGCGGGGGAACCTACATTCAGTACTTC. Amino acids: CASTSQTSGGTYIQYF.